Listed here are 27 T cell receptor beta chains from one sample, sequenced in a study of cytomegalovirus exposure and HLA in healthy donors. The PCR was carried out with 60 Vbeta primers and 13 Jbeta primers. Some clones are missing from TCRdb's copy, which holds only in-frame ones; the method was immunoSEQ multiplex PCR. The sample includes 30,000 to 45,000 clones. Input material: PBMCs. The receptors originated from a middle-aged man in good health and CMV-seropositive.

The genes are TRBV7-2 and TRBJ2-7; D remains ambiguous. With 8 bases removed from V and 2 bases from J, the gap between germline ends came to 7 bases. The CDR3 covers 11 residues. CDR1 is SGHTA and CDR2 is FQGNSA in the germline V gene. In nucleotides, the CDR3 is TGTGCCAGCGCACTCGCCTACGAGCAGTACTTC. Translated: CASALAYEQYF.

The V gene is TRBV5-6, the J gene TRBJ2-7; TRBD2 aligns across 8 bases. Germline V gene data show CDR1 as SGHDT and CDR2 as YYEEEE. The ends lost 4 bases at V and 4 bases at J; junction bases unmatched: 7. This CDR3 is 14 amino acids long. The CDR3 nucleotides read TGTGCCAGCAGCCCGTTACTAGCGGTATACGAGCAGTACTTC. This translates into CASSPLLAVYEQYF.

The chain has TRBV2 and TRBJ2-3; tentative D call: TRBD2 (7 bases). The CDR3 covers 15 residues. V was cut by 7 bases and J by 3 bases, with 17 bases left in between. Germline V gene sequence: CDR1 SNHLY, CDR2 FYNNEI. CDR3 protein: CASTLGGANTDTQYF. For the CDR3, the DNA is TGTGCCAGCACCCTGGGGGGGGCTAATACAGATACGCAGTATTTT.

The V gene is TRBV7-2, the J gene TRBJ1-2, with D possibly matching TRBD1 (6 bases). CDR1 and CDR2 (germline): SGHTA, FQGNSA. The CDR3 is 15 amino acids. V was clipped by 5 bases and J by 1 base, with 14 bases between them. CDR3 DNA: TGTGCCAGCAGCGTATACAGGGACTATAACTATGGCTACACCTTC. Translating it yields CASSVYRDYNYGYTF. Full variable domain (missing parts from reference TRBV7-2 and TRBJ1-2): GAGVSQSPSNKVTEKGKDVELRCDPISGHTALYWYRQSLGQGLEFLIYFQGNSAPDKSGLPSDRFSAERTGGSVSTLTIQRTQQEDSAVYLCASSVYRDYNYGYTFGSGTRLTVV.

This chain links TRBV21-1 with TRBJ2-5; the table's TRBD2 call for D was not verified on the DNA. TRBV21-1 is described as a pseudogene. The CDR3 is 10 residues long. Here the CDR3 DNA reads TGTGCCAGCAAGGGAGGGACCCAGTACTTC. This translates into CASKGGTQYF.

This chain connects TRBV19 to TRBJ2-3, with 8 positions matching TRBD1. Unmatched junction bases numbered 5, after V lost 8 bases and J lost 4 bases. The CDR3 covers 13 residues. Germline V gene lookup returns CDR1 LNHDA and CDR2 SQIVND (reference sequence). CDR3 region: CASGQGGSDTQYF. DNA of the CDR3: TGTGCCAGTGGACAGGGAGGTTCAGATACGCAGTATTTT.

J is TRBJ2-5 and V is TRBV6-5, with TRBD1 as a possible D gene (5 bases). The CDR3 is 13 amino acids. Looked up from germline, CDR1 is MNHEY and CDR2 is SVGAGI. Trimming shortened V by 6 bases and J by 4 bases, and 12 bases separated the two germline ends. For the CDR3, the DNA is TGTGCCAGCAGCCAGGACACGAGAGAGACCCAGTACTTC. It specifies CASSQDTRETQYF.

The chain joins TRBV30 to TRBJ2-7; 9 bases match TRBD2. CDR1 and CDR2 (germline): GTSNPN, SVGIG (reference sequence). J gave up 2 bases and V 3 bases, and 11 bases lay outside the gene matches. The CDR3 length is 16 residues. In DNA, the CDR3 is TGTGCCTGGAGCCCCCTTGTGGCGGGAGGGACCTACGAGCAGTACTTC. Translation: CAWSPLVAGGTYEQYF.

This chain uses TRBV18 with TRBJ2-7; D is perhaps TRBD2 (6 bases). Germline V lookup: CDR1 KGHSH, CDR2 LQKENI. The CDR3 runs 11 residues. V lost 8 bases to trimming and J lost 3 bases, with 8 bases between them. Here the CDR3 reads CASRGYYEQYF. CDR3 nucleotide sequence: TGTGCCAGCCGGGGGTACTACGAGCAGTACTTC.

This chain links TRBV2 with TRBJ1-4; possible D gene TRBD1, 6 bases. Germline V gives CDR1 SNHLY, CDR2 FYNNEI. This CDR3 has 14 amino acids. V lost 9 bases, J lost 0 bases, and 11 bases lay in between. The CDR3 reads CASTGTTTNEKLFF. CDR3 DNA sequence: TGTGCCAGTACCGGGACAACAACTAATGAAAAACTGTTTTTT.

CDR3 protein: CASSLNWGDYEQYF. The CDR3 nucleotides read TGTGCCAGCAGCCTAAATTGGGGAGACTACGAGCAGTACTTC. The V gene is TRBV7-3, the J gene TRBJ2-7; TRBD2 is a possible D gene (5 bases). The CDR3 has 14 amino acids. Trimming pared 5 bases from V and 3 bases from J, leaving 14 bases between. Germline V gives CDR1 SGHTA, CDR2 FQGTGA.

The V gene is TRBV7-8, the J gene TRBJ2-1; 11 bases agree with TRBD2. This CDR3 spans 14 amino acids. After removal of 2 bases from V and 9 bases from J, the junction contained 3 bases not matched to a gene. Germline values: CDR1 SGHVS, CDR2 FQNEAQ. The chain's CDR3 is CASSLIAGGGEQFF. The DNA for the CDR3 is TGTGCCAGCAGCTTAATAGCGGGAGGGGGTGAGCAGTTCTTC.

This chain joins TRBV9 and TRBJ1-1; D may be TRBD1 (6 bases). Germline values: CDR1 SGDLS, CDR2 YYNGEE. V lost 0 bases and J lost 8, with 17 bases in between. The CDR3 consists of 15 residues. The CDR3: CASSVAPTGASEAFF. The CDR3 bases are TGTGCCAGCAGCGTAGCGCCGACAGGTGCGTCAGAAGCTTTCTTT. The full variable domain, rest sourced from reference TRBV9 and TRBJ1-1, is DSGVTQTPKHLITATGQRVTLRCSPRSGDLSVYWYQQSLDQGLQFLIQYYNGEERAKGNILERFSAQQFPDLHSELNLSSLELGDSALYFCASSVAPTGASEAFFGQGTRLTVV.

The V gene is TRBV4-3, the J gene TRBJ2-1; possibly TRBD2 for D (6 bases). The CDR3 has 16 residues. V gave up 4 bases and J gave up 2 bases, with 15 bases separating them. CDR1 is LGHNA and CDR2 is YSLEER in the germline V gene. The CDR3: CASSPTVLATYNEQFF. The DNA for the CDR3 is TGCGCCAGCAGCCCCACCGTGCTAGCGACCTACAATGAGCAGTTCTTC.

The CDR3 loop reads CASRPEGAGNTIYF. The CDR3 DNA reads as TGTGCCAGCAGACCCGAGGGGGCTGGAAACACCATATATTTT. The rearrangement links TRBV28 to TRBJ1-3; D might be TRBD1 (6 bases). V was clipped by 6 bases and J by 2 bases, with 11 bases between them. The germline gives CDR1 MDHEN, CDR2 SYDVKM. The CDR3 is 14 amino acids.

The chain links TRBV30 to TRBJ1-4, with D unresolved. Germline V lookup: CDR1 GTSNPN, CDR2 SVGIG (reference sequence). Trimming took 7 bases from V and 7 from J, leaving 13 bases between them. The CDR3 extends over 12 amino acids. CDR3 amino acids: CASAGVREKLFF. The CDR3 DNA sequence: TGTGCCTCCGCAGGTGTCCGTGAAAAACTGTTTTTT.

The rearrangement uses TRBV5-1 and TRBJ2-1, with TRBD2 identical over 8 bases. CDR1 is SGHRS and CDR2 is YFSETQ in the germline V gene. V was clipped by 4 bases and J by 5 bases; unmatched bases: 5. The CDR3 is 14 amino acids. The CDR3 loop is CASSPGGAHNEQFF. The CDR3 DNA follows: TGCGCCAGCAGCCCGGGGGGGGCTCACAATGAGCAGTTCTTC.

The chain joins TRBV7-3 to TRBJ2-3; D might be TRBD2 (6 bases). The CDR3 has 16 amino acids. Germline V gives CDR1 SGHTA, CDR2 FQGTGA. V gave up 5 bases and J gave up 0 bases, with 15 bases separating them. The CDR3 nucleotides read TGTGCCAGCAGCGCGGGACTGACGGTGAGCACAGATACGCAGTATTTT. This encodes CASSAGLTVSTDTQYF. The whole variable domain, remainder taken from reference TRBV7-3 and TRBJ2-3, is GAGVSQTPSNKVTEKGKYVELRCDPISGHTALYWYRQSLGQGPEFLIYFQGTGAADDSGLPNDRFFAVRPEGSVSTLKIQRTERGDSAVYLCASSAGLTVSTDTQYFGPGTRLTVL.

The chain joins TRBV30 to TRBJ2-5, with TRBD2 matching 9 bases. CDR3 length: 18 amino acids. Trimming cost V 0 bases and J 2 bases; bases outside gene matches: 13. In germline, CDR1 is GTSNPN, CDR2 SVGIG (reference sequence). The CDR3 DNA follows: TGTGCCTGGAGTGTACTGGGGCGGGAGGGCGCAGAGCAAGAGACCCAGTACTTC. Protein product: CAWSVLGREGAEQETQYF. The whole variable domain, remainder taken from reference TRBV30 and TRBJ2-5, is SQTIHQWPATLVQPVGSPLSLECTVEGTSNPNLYWYRQAAGRGLQLLFYSVGIGQISSEVPQNLSASRPQDRQFILSSKKLLLSDSGFYLCAWSVLGREGAEQETQYFGPGTRLLVL.

CDR3 sequence (DNA): TGTGCCAGCAGCCGCGGGACTAGCGCCTCCTACGAGCAGTACTTC. The encoded protein is CASSRGTSASYEQYF. This chain joins TRBV7-2 and TRBJ2-5; 10 nucleotides agree with TRBD2. The last part of the DNA fits TRBJ2-7 better; the J call may be wrong. The CDR3 is made up of 15 amino acids. Germline loops: CDR1 SGHTA, CDR2 FQGNSA.

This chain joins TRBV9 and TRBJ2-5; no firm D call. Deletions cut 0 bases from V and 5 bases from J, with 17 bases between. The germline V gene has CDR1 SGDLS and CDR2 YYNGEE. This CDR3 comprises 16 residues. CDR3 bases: TGTGCCAGCAGCGTAGAAGCTAGTTCGGGTAGGGAGACCCAGTACTTC. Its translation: CASSVEASSGRETQYF.

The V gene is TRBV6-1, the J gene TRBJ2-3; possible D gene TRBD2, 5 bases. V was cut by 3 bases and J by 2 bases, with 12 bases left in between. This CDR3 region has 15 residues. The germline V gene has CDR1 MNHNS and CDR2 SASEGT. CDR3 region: CASSEAERNTDTQYF. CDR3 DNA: TGTGCCAGCAGTGAGGCGGAGCGGAACACAGATACGCAGTATTTT.

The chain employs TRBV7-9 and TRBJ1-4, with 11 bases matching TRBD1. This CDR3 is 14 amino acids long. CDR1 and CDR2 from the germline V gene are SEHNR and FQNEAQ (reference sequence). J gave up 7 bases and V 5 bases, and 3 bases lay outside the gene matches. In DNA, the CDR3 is TGTGCCAGCAGCCAGGGACAGGGGGGTGAAAAACTGTTTTTT. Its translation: CASSQGQGGEKLFF.

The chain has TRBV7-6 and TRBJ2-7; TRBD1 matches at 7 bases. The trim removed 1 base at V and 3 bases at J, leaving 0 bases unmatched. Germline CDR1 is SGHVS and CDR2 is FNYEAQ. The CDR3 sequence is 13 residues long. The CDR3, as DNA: TGTGCCAGCAGCTTAGACAGGGGCTACGAGCAGTACTTC. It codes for CASSLDRGYEQYF.

Written as DNA, the CDR3 is TGTGCCAGCAGCGACCCTCGGGCGGGGGTAACCGGGGAGCTGTTTTTT. Its translation is CASSDPRAGVTGELFF. This chain joins TRBV9 and TRBJ2-2; 7 bases agree with TRBD2. The CDR3 is 16 amino acids. Germline V gene lookup returns CDR1 SGDLS and CDR2 YYNGEE. With V trimmed by 3 bases and J by 5 bases, 10 bases remained unmatched.

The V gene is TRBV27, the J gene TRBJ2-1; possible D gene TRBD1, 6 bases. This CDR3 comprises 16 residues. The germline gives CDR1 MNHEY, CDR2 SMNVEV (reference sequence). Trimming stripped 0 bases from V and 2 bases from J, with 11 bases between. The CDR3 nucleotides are TGTGCCAGCAGTTTATCCGGGACAACCACCTACAATGAGCAGTTCTTC. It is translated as CASSLSGTTTYNEQFF.

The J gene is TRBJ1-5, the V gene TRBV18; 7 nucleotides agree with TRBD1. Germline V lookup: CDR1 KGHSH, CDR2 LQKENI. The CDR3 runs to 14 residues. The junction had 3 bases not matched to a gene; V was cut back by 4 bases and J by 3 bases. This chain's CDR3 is CASSRDSFNQPQHF. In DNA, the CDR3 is TGTGCCAGCTCACGGGACAGCTTCAATCAGCCCCAGCATTTT.